This T cell receptor (beta chain) was sequenced for a study of T-cell memory formation after mild COVID-19 (dated by TCRdb to the early 2020s). The study in broad terms: TCR sequence clusters from the two donors were largely donor specific. In a couple of donors, T-cell clones that expanded and contracted after mild COVID-19 were followed by sequencing TCRalpha and TCRbeta repertoires longitudinally. The cohort comprised two young, previously healthy adult volunteers, one female and one male. Paper-wide results and their limitations: The study included only a couple of mild cases, and larger cohorts that include severe cases with pre-infection samples were judged to be necessary. Contracting CD4+ clones turned up mainly in the CM and EM memory subsets, whereas EMRA was where CD8+ clones were enriched. Some responding clones were found in pre-infection memory, which suggests that pre-existing cross-reactive memory T cells took part in the SARS-CoV-2 response. Whether the second-wave clones peaking on day 37 were SARS-CoV-2 specific was not confirmed. From day 15 to 85, contracting clones showed balanced CD4/CD8 phenotypes, whereas a second wave of clones that expanded from day 15 to 37 leaned towards CD4+.

Ficoll-Paque density gradient centrifugation was the method used to isolate PBMCs. Sequencing took place on an Illumina NovaSeq 6000. cDNA libraries for TCRalpha and TCRbeta were prepared by 5'RACE using constant-segment primers, with sample barcodes and unique molecular identifiers added. Trizol reagent was used to extract RNA from every sample. Amplification of the libraries took two PCR steps, and the second step added a second sample barcode plus Illumina TruSeq adapters. The libraries were sequenced on an Illumina NovaSeq using 2 x 150 bp paired-end reads. Concerning the study's data processing: The reads were demultiplexed and collapsed into UMI-guided consensus sequences using migec v1.2.7. Using mixcr v2.1.11, the UMI consensuses were aligned to TRA and TRB V and J templates and assembled into clonotypes. A clonotype was counted as expanded or contracted only if both edgeR and NoisET called the change significant, with noise models trained on biological replicates. For edgeR calls, a false discovery rate-adjusted p below 0.01 and a log2 fold-change threshold of 1 were applied. As an exploratory analysis of dynamics, PCA with hierarchical clustering was applied to max-normalized trajectories of the 1000 most abundant clonotypes. Each responding clone was given a CD4 or CD8 phenotype based on the CD4+ and CD8+ repertoires, which had been sequenced separately. The raw public data were reprocessed by TCRdb itself: fastp quality trimming at Q25, MiXCR clonotype calling, in-frame beta chains only. Duplicate CDR3 protein sequences are folded into a single record with the most common DNA and genes. TCRdb's processing, not the authors' own work, is the source of the V and J calls. This sample holds tens of thousands of distinct CDR3 sequences; around 30% were observed only once. Approximately 43% of the sample is held by the ten biggest clonotypes.

Of note for this clonotype: Its antigen specificity is not known. No base quality values were provided; no much bigger clone lies one nucleotide off.

Sample: PBMCs or a T cell subset sorted from them (not recorded which). The clonotype originates from a man aged 18-30 years who had mild COVID-19 (a few samples of this study predate the infection). The sample titles of this study are shuffled in the database, so cell type and time point are left out; the donor was told from shared clones.

In nucleotide form, the sequence is TGTGCCAGCAGTTACCAGGGACTAAACACTGAAGCTTTCTTT. Its coded protein is CASSYQGLNTEAFF. Rearrangement joined TRBV6-5 to TRBJ1-1, and possibly TRBD1, on 5 matching bases. V is reduced by 2 bases and J by 2 bases, leaving a spacing of 9 bases between them. From cysteine to phenylalanine, the CDR3 is 14 amino acids long. Only the CDR3 DNA is retained, 42 bases long and in frame from the first base. In the germline V gene, CDR1 corresponds to MNHEY and CDR2 to SVGAGI.